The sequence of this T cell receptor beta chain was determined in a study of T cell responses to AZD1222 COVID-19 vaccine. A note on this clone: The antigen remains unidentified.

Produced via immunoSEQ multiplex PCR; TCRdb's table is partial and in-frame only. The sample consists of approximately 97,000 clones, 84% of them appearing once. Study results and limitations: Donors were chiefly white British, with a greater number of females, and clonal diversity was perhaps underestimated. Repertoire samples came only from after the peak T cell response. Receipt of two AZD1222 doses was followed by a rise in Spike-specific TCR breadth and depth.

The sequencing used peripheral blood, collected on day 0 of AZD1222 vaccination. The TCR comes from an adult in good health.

The CDR3 DNA is TGCGCCAGCAGCTTGGTTGCCGGGAGGAAGCTCGAGCAGTACTTC. Its translation is CASSLVAGRKLEQYF. The chain combines TRBV5-1 with TRBJ2-7; 7 positions agree with TRBD2. Per germline, CDR1 SGHRS and CDR2 YFSETQ. The CDR3 extends over 15 amino acids. V dropped 0 bases and J dropped 6; count of bases not matched to a gene: 9. Based on the CDR3 plus reference TRBV5-1 and TRBJ2-7, the full variable domain is KAGVTQTPRYLIKTRGQQVTLSCSPISGHRSVSWYQQTPGQGLQFLFEYFSETQRNKGNFPGRFSGRQFSNSRSEMNVSTLELGDSALYLCASSLVAGRKLEQYFGPGTRLTVT.